These 7 T cell receptor beta chains were all obtained from the same sample, sequenced in a study of T cell repertoires in cytomegalovirus infection. Using its own MiXCR run on the reads, TCRdb lists one record per CDR3 protein. This sample has a few hundred thousand distinct CDR3 sequences, with approximately 46% found just once. Their recognized antigens are unknown. The sequenced sample was cultured PBMCs, obtained from culture after CMV antigen stimulation. The origin of the receptors is a human donor in good health (CMV status not recorded). Some clones in this sample may be carry-over from other donors' samples.

J is TRBJ2-7 and V is TRBV7-9, with D possibly TRBD2 on 5 matching bases. The CDR3 runs to 14 residues. V gave up 5 bases and J gave up 5 bases, with 16 bases separating them. In germline, CDR1 is SEHNR, CDR2 FQNEAQ (reference sequence). The CDR3, as DNA: TGTGCCAGCAGCCCTCGAGGTTGGGAGCACGAGCAGTACTTC. This sequence encodes CASSPRGWEHEQYF.

The gene calls are TRBV4-3 and TRBJ2-3, with TRBD2 as a possible D gene (6 bases). The CDR3 runs 16 residues. Germline assignment: CDR1 LGHNA and CDR2 YSLEER. The V end was cut by 0 bases, the J end by 4 bases, with 14 bases between. In DNA form, the CDR3 reads TGCGCCAGCAGCCAAGATCCCCTAGCGAAAGCAGATACGCAGTATTTT. It translates to CASSQDPLAKADTQYF.

This chain connects TRBV27 to TRBJ1-6; no firm D call. V lost 6 bases to trimming and J lost 4 bases, with 4 bases between them. This CDR3 comprises 12 residues. Germline values: CDR1 MNHEY, CDR2 SMNVEV (reference sequence). The CDR3 coding sequence is TGTGCCAGCAGCCAGTATAATTCACCCCTCCACTTT. Translated, it gives CASSQYNSPLHF.

This clonotype appeared a few times. The V and J genes are TRBV7-2 and TRBJ1-3; TRBD1 matches at 9 bases. The CDR3 consists of 14 residues. Trimming cost V 5 bases and J 2 bases; bases outside gene matches: 1. Germline lookup yields CDR1 SGHTA and CDR2 FQGNSA. CDR3 sequence reads: CASSRTGAGNTIYF. For the CDR3, the DNA is TGTGCCAGCAGCCGGACAGGGGCTGGAAACACCATATATTTT.

This clonotype was seen only once. This chain connects TRBV7-9 to TRBJ2-7, with D perhaps matching TRBD1 or TRBD2 (5 bases each). The CDR3 contains 15 residues. Germline V gene data show CDR1 as SEHNR and CDR2 as FQNEAQ (reference sequence). Trimming stripped 5 bases from V and 7 bases from J, with 21 bases between. The CDR3 DNA sequence: TGTGCCAGCAGCCAATCCGGGACCGACTTGGGTGAGCAGTACTTC. Its translation: CASSQSGTDLGEQYF.

This sequence joins TRBV5-5 and TRBJ2-1; 8 bases line up with TRBD2. The CDR3 has 15 residues. Germline V lookup: CDR1 SGHKS, CDR2 YYEKEE (reference sequence). Losses at the gene ends were 3 bases for V and 6 bases for J; bases not matched to a gene: 8. The CDR3 protein is CASSSWAGGRNEQFF. The CDR3 DNA follows: TGTGCCAGCAGCTCCTGGGCGGGGGGCCGCAATGAGCAGTTCTTC.

The chain uses TRBV7-2 and TRBJ2-3; D is undetermined. Looked up from germline, CDR1 is SGHTA and CDR2 is FQGNSA. The CDR3 runs to 12 residues. Trimming stripped 5 bases from V and 4 bases from J, with 7 bases between. CDR3 sequence: CASSRLPDTQYF. CDR3 DNA: TGTGCCAGCAGCCGACTCCCAGATACGCAGTATTTT.